The 22 T cell receptor beta chains below all came from one sample that was sequenced in a study of Ad26.COV2.S vaccination and SARS-CoV-2 variants. Sequenced by immunoSEQ multiplex PCR; TCRdb stores in-frame clones only, minus some. The sample carries about 350,000 clones, around 90% recorded once. The treatment is: some 20 received Ad26.COV2.S at low or high dose, single or two shots; five or six received placebo; per-sample allocation not given. Following the first vaccine or placebo injection, samples were taken on day 63. Sample: peripheral blood, taken in a trial of Ad26.COV2.S vaccine versus placebo. Receptors were obtained from a person between 18 and 65 years old who received the Ad26.COV2.S COVID-19 vaccine or a placebo.

V gene TRBV7-2 combines with J gene TRBJ2-1; the match to TRBD2 covers 7 bases. Germline assignment: CDR1 SGHTA and CDR2 FQGNSA. V gave up 6 bases and J gave up 9 bases; unmatched junction bases: 14. The CDR3 covers 15 residues. DNA of the CDR3: TGTGCCAGCAGGCTAACGTCTGGCGGGAGCGGTGAGCAGTTCTTC. Encoded protein: CASRLTSGGSGEQFF.

The rearrangement links TRBV6-5 to TRBJ1-2, with D possibly being TRBD1 (6 bases). This CDR3 has 14 residues. V was cut by 2 bases and J by 8 bases, with 15 bases left in between. Germline V gene sequence: CDR1 MNHEY, CDR2 SVGAGI. CDR3 sequence reads: CASSYEVTGSGYTF. The DNA of the CDR3 is TGTGCCAGCAGTTACGAGGTGACAGGTTCGGGCTACACCTTC.

The chain recombines TRBV6-6 with TRBJ2-7, with D possibly called TRBD1 or TRBD2 (7 bases each). There are 15 residues in the CDR3. Germline lookup yields CDR1 MNHNY and CDR2 SVGAGI (reference sequence). The V gene lost 6 bases and the J gene lost 2 bases, with 17 bases spanning the gap. The CDR3 spells CASRVTGEGPYEQYF. DNA of the CDR3: TGTGCCAGCAGGGTCACAGGGGAGGGGCCCTACGAGCAGTACTTC.

This rearrangement joins TRBV6-2 or TRBV6-3 to TRBJ1-1; D is perhaps TRBD1 (5 bases). The CDR3 covers 13 residues. V shed 2 bases and J shed 7 bases, with 11 bases lying between them. The V gene's germline CDR1 is MNHEY and CDR2 SVGEGT. CDR3 loop: CASSYAGKGEAFF. The CDR3 DNA reads as TGTGCCAGCAGTTACGCAGGGAAGGGTGAAGCTTTCTTT.

This chain joins TRBV12-3 or TRBV12-4 and TRBJ2-2; D is unclear. V was pared by 4 bases and J by 7 bases, with 7 bases between. This CDR3 is built from 12 residues. The CDR3 spells CASSYIVGELFF. The CDR3 DNA sequence: TGTGCCAGCAGTTACATCGTCGGGGAGCTGTTTTTT.

The chain is built from TRBV5-1 and TRBJ1-2; D unresolved. Per germline, CDR1 SGHRS and CDR2 YFSETQ. Trimming stripped 5 bases from V and 1 base from J, with 12 bases between. This CDR3 contains 14 residues. The CDR3 here is CASRSGGRNYGYTF. The CDR3 DNA sequence: TGCGCCAGCAGGTCAGGAGGGCGTAACTATGGCTACACCTTC.

V gene TRBV5-6 combines with J gene TRBJ2-7; perhaps TRBD1 as D (5 bases). Germline V CDR1 and CDR2: SGHDT, YYEEEE. Deletions cut 1 base from V and 6 bases from J, with 11 bases between. This CDR3 is built from 13 residues. The CDR3, as DNA: TGTGCCAGCAGCTTGCCACAGGATAGCGAGCAGTACTTC. It encodes CASSLPQDSEQYF.

The chain has TRBV7-9 and TRBJ1-2, with 8 bases matching TRBD1. The length of the CDR3 is 13 residues. With 6 bases clipped from V and 5 bases from J, the junction kept 5 bases outside the gene matches. Germline assignment: CDR1 SEHNR and CDR2 FQNEAQ (reference sequence). The CDR3 nucleotides are TGTGCCAGCAGGCTACAGGGGGAATATGGCTACACCTTC. Translating gives CASRLQGEYGYTF.

The chain couples TRBV7-9 to TRBJ1-1, with a weak D call TRBD1 (5 bases). Germline assignment: CDR1 SEHNR and CDR2 FQNEAQ (reference sequence). V was clipped by 11 bases and J by 4 bases, with 17 bases between them. CDR3 size: 13 residues. The CDR3 region is CAGSEPRGTEAFF. DNA of the CDR3: TGTGCCGGGTCGGAGCCAAGGGGCACTGAAGCTTTCTTT.

The rearrangement uses TRBV7-9 and TRBJ1-3; D is undetermined. The germline V gene encodes CDR1 SEHNR and CDR2 FQNEAQ (reference sequence). CDR3 length equals 16 residues. With 4 bases removed from V and 0 bases from J, the gap between germline ends came to 13 bases. Here the CDR3 DNA reads TGTGCCAGCAGCTCCGCGGACTCTTACTCTGGAAACACCATATATTTT. Translated: CASSSADSYSGNTIYF.

The rearrangement uses TRBV6-8 and TRBJ1-3; maybe TRBD1 (6 bases). This CDR3 spans 17 amino acids. Germline V gene data show CDR1 as MNHGY and CDR2 as SAAAGT. The V end was cut by 0 bases, the J end by 0 bases, with 12 bases between. The chain's CDR3 is CASSYSVGQNSGNTIYF. CDR3 coding DNA: TGTGCCAGCAGTTACTCAGTAGGACAGAACTCTGGAAACACCATATATTTT.

This clone appeared a single time. The chain links TRBV4-2 to TRBJ1-2; the D gene is possibly TRBD1 (5 bases). V was shortened by 5 bases and J by 2 bases, with 15 bases between the two germline ends. The germline gives CDR1 LGHNA, CDR2 YNFKEQ. The CDR3 runs 15 residues. CDR3 nucleotide sequence: TGTGCCAGCAGCAACCGGGACGGAGGAAACTATGGCTACACCTTC. Translating it yields CASSNRDGGNYGYTF.

The chain has TRBV19 and TRBJ1-3; D not certain. Germline V CDR1 and CDR2: LNHDA, SQIVND (reference sequence). The CDR3 is made up of 14 amino acids. Trimming left V 4 bases short and J 0 bases short, with 7 bases between. The CDR3 bases are TGTGCCAGTAGTACAGGAAACTCTGGAAACACCATATATTTT. As protein: CASSTGNSGNTIYF.

The chain couples TRBV3-1 (or the pseudogene TRBV3-2) to TRBJ2-5; 8 bases match TRBD2. The CDR3 contains 17 residues. Germline CDR1 LGHDT, CDR2 YNNKEL (reference sequence). Trimming took 4 bases from V and 5 from J; bases not matched to a gene: 15. The DNA for the CDR3 is TGTGCCAGCAGCCGCCTCGCCGGGGGGGCCGGCGGGGAGACCCAGTACTTC. As protein: CASSRLAGGAGGETQYF.

The J gene is TRBJ2-1, the V gene TRBV6-5, with 8 nucleotides matching TRBD1. CDR1 is MNHEY, CDR2 SVGAGI, per germline. The CDR3 totals 14 residues. V lost 3 bases to trimming and J lost 8 bases; unmatched junction nucleotides: 6. The CDR3 is CASSYIQGGDEQFF. The CDR3, as DNA: TGTGCCAGCAGTTATATACAGGGGGGCGATGAGCAGTTCTTC.

This chain joins TRBV7-2 and TRBJ1-2; D may be TRBD1 (5 bases). Trimming took off 2 bases at V and 4 bases at J, with 11 bases between the two ends. The length of the CDR3 is 14 residues. Germline-derived CDR1 and CDR2 are SGHTA and FQGNSA. The CDR3, as DNA: TGTGCCAGCAGCTTACGGGGGGACGTCTATGGCTACACCTTC. It yields the protein CASSLRGDVYGYTF.

The chain uses TRBV7-3 and TRBJ2-3; TRBD2 might be the D (5 bases). Trimming left V 6 bases short and J 2 bases short, with 15 bases between. The CDR3 has 15 residues. Looked up from germline, CDR1 is SGHTA and CDR2 is FQGTGA. In DNA form, the CDR3 reads TGTGCCAGCAGTCAACGAGGGCAGTCCACAGATACGCAGTATTTT. Its protein is CASSQRGQSTDTQYF.

The chain has TRBV28 and TRBJ1-5, with D unresolved. Germline V lookup: CDR1 MDHEN, CDR2 SYDVKM. The CDR3 consists of 12 residues. Trimming left V 5 bases short and J 5 bases short, with 7 bases between. This CDR3 reads CASSQVYQPQHF. DNA for the CDR3: TGTGCCAGCAGTCAGGTCTATCAGCCCCAGCATTTT.

At least ten counts were recorded for this clone. V and J are TRBV5-1 and TRBJ2-7; 9 nucleotides match TRBD1. This CDR3 spans 16 amino acids. Germline values: CDR1 SGHRS, CDR2 YFSETQ. V gave up 4 bases and J gave up 7 bases; unmatched junction bases: 15. CDR3 sequence reads: CASSRLPGTGIGEQYF. DNA for the CDR3: TGCGCCAGCAGCCGACTCCCCGGGACAGGGATAGGGGAGCAGTACTTC.

The CDR3 is CASSLVVGGPYEQYF. CDR3 nucleotide sequence: TGCGCCAGCAGCTTGGTAGTCGGGGGGCCTTACGAGCAGTACTTC. The chain carries TRBV5-1 and TRBJ2-7; a weak D match, TRBD2 (7 bases). V was cut by 0 bases and J by 4 bases, with 14 bases left in between. CDR3 length equals 15 residues. Germline assignment: CDR1 SGHRS and CDR2 YFSETQ.

In its sample, this clone was seen once. This chain uses TRBV6-2 or TRBV6-3 with TRBJ2-1; D is perhaps TRBD2 (6 bases). V was cut by 0 bases and J by 0 bases, with 9 bases left in between. Germline values: CDR1 MNHEY, CDR2 SVGEGT. The CDR3 spans 16 residues. CDR3 region: CASSYSRGYSYNEQFF. CDR3 DNA sequence: TGTGCCAGCAGTTACTCACGGGGGTACTCCTACAATGAGCAGTTCTTC.

This sequence joins TRBV5-1 and TRBJ1-3; the match to TRBD1 covers 7 bases. V lost 1 base, J lost 2 bases, and 3 bases stayed unmatched. Germline V CDR1 and CDR2: SGHRS, YFSETQ. The CDR3 has 15 residues. The CDR3 loop is CASSLTTGTGNTIYF. For the CDR3, the DNA is TGCGCCAGCAGCTTGACGACAGGGACTGGAAACACCATATATTTT. The full variable domain, in which reference TRBV5-1 and TRBJ1-3 provide the parts outside the CDR3, is KAGVTQTPRYLIKTRGQQVTLSCSPISGHRSVSWYQQTPGQGLQFLFEYFSETQRNKGNFPGRFSGRQFSNSRSEMNVSTLELGDSALYLCASSLTTGTGNTIYFGEGSWLTVV.